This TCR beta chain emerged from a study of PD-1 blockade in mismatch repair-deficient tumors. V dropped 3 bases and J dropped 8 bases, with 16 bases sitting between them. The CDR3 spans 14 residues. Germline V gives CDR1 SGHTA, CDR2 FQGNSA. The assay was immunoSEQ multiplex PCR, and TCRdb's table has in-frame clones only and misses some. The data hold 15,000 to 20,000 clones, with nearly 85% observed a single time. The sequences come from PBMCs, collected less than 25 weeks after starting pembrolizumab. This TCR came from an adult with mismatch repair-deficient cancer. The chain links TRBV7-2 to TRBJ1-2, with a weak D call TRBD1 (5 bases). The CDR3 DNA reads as TGTGCCAGCAGCTTTATGGGTACAGGAACGGGCTACACCTTC. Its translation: CASSFMGTGTGYTF.